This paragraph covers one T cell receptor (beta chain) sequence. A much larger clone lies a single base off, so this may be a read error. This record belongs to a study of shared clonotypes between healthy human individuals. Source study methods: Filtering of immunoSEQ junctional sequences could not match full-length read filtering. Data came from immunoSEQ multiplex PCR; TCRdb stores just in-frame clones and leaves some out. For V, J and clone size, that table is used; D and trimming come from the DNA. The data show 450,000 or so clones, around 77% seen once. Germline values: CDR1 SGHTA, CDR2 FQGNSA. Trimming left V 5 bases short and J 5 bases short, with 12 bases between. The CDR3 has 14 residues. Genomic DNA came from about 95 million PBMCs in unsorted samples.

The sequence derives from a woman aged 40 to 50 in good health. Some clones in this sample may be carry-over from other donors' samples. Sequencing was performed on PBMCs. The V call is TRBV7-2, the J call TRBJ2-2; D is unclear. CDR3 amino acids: CASSLTAVTGELFF. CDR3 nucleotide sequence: TGTGCCAGCAGCCTAACGGCCGTAACCGGGGAGCTGTTTTTT.